This T cell receptor beta chain derives from a study of T-cell reconstitution after alpha-beta-depleted transplantation in children. Findings and caveats of the study: At around two months after transplant, the alpha-beta T cells were reportedly derived from several hundred expanded clones that came from non-depleted graft cells. Recipient T cells and thymic progenitors that survived were the source of the high TCRbeta diversity seen at day 60 in some patients.

Molecular barcoding with unique molecular identifiers was used for the TCRbeta library. TCRdb reprocessed the PCR reads via MiXCR and lists one record per CDR3 protein. The table includes 500,000 to 750,000 distinct CDR3 sequences, approximately 12% detected once. This clonotype was detected only a few times. What it binds is not known. The V end was cut by 6 bases, the J end by 0 bases, with 15 bases between. The germline V gene encodes CDR1 MDHEN and CDR2 SYDVKM. This CDR3 spans 15 amino acids. The sequence was obtained from a male patient between 5 and 17 years old who had a stem cell transplant for acute myeloid leukemia, so the T cells may come from the graft donor. The sample here was PBMCs, mostly from graft donor cells, taken 360 days after TCRalphabeta/CD19-depleted stem cell transplant. The chain combines TRBV28 with TRBJ2-7, with a possible D match to TRBD2 (5 bases). This CDR3 reads CASSRPRGSSYEQYF. The CDR3 DNA is TGTGCCAGCAGCCGCCCCCGGGGTAGCTCCTACGAGCAGTACTTC.